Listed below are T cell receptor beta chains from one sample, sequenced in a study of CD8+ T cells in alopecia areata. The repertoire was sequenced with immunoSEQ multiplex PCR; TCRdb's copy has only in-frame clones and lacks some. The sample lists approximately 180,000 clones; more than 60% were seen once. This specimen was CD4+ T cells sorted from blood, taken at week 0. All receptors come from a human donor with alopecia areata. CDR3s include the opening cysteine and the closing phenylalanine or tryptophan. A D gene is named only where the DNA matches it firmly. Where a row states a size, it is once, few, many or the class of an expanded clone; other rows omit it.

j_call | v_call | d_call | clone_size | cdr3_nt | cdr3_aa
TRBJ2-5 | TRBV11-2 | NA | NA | TGTGCCAGCAGCAAGCGGGCGGGGAACTCCAATGTTGGGACCCAGTACTTC | CASSKRAGNSNVGTQYF
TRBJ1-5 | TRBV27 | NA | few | TGTGCCAGCAGTTTATCTTGGGGGGGTCAGCCCCAGCATTTT | CASSLSWGGQPQHF
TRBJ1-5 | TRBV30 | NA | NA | TGTGCCTGGAGTGTAGGGCTCCAGAATCAGCCCCAGCATTTT | CAWSVGLQNQPQHF
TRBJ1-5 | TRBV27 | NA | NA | TGTGCCAGCAGTGCCAGGGGCGAAAGGCAGCCCCAGCATTTT | CASSARGERQPQHF
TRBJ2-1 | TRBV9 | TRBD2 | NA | TGTGCCAGCAGCGTACGGACTAGCGGGGGCTCTGGGGATGAGCAGTTCTTC | CASSVRTSGGSGDEQFF
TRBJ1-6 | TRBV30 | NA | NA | TGTGCCTTCGACCGGTCCCTTATGCCCCTCCACTTT | CAFDRSLMPLHF
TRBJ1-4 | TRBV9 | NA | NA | TGTGCCAGCAGCGTAGAGGGAGCAACTAATGAAAAACTGTTTTTT | CASSVEGATNEKLFF
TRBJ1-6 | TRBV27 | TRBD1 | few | TGTGCCAGCAGTTTATTTATAGGGACAGGGACTTCACCCCTCCACTTT | CASSLFIGTGTSPLHF
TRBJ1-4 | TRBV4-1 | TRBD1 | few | TGCGCCAGCAGCCAGGACCTTACAGGGGTAGTCAAAAAACTGTTTTTT | CASSQDLTGVVKKLFF
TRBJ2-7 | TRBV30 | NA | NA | TGTGCCTGGAGTACGGGACTGCCATACTACGAGCAGTACTTC | CAWSTGLPYYEQYF
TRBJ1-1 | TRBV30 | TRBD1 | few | TGTGCCTCCGGGACAGATACACCCGCTTTCTTT | CASGTDTPAFF
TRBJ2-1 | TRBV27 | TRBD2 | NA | TGTGCCAGCAGTTCCCTTAGCGGGGGCCCCAATGAGCAGTTCTTC | CASSSLSGGPNEQFF
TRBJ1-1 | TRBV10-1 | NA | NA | TGCGCCAGCAGTGGAGGAGGGGGTTTGACTGAAGCTTTCTTT | CASSGGGGLTEAFF
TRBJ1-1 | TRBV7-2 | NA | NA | TGTGCCAGCAGCTTCCGTCAATGGGGGGGGCTTGGTATGAACACTGAAGCTTTCTTT | CASSFRQWGGLGMNTEAFF
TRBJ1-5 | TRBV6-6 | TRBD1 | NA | TGTGCCAGCAGTCGGGACAGGGGGTCGGATCAGCCCCAGCATTTT | CASSRDRGSDQPQHF
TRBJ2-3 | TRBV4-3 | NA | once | TGCGCCAGCAGCCCGGCCCCCGGAGCCGCCCAAGATACGCAGTATTTT | CASSPAPGAAQDTQYF
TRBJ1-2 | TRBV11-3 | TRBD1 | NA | TGTGCCAGCAGTTCTACAGGGGTGGAGTATGGCTACACCTTC | CASSSTGVEYGYTF
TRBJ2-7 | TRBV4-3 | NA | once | TGCGCCAGCAGCCAAGAACGGCTACATTACGAGCAGTACTTC | CASSQERLHYEQYF
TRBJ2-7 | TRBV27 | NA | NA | TGTGCCAGCAGTTCCCCCCCTTACTACGAGCAGTACTTC | CASSSPPYYEQYF